This passage covers 20 T cell receptor beta chains from one sample sequenced in a study of cytomegalovirus exposure and HLA in healthy donors. The PCR contained 60 Vbeta and 13 Jbeta primers. Only in-frame clones appear in the TCRdb table, and some are missing; sequencing was by immunoSEQ multiplex PCR. The sample holds roughly 86,000 clones, 50% to 80% seen once. Sequencing was done on a sample of PBMCs. These receptors came from a man aged 25-40 years in good health and CMV-seronegative.

This clone has a handful of counts. The V and J genes are TRBV6-5 and TRBJ1-1; the match to TRBD1 covers 10 bases. Germline CDR1 is MNHEY and CDR2 is SVGAGI. Trimming at V came to 6 bases and at J to 5 bases, leaving 9 bases not matched to a gene. The CDR3 is 15 residues long. As DNA, the CDR3 is TGTGCCAGCAGGACCGGGACAGGGGCGAGAACTGAAGCTTTCTTT. Amino acids: CASRTGTGARTEAFF.

The J gene is TRBJ2-1, the V gene TRBV7-6; no clear D gene. The germline CDR1 and CDR2 sequences are SGHVS and FNYEAQ. Trimming left V 1 base short and J 2 bases short, with 3 bases between. The CDR3 has 13 amino acids. The CDR3 here is CASSLDTYNEQFF. The DNA of the CDR3 is TGTGCCAGCAGCTTAGACACCTACAATGAGCAGTTCTTC.

This sequence joins TRBV6-5 and TRBJ1-2; TRBD1 agrees at 9 bases. Germline-derived CDR1 and CDR2 are MNHEY and SVGAGI. The CDR3 contains 15 residues. The V gene end was trimmed by 6 bases and the J gene end by 8 bases; junction bases not matched to a gene: 13. CDR3 loop: CASRETRDRATGYTF. Here the CDR3 DNA reads TGTGCCAGCAGGGAAACCCGGGACAGGGCAACCGGCTACACCTTC.

The chain couples TRBV30 to TRBJ1-6, with D perhaps TRBD1 (6 bases). Germline V gene sequence: CDR1 GTSNPN, CDR2 SVGIG (reference sequence). The V and J ends lost 4 bases and 7 bases respectively, with 14 bases between them. The CDR3 sequence is 14 residues long. DNA of the CDR3: TGTGCCTGGAATACAGGGAGTTCGAATTCACCCCTCCACTTT. It encodes CAWNTGSSNSPLHF.

This chain connects TRBV21-1 to TRBJ2-7; TRBD1, the table's D call, was not compared with the DNA. TRBV21-1 counts as a pseudogene. The CDR3 consists of 15 residues. In nucleotides, the CDR3 is TGTGCCAGCAGCAGTCCGGGACAGGGGGTGTACGAGCAGTACTTC. Its protein product is CASSSPGQGVYEQYF.

This clone showed up just a few times. The rearrangement links TRBV28 to TRBJ1-1; unclear D gene. Germline V gene data show CDR1 as MDHEN and CDR2 as SYDVKM. V was cut by 6 bases and J by 5 bases, with 16 bases left in between. The CDR3 totals 14 residues. The chain's CDR3 is CASSMLAPGTEAFF. The CDR3 coding sequence is TGTGCCAGCAGCATGTTGGCCCCCGGGACTGAAGCTTTCTTT.

This clone was seen only a few times. V usage is TRBV19 and J usage is TRBJ1-2, with 8 bases lining up with TRBD1. From germline, CDR1 is LNHDA and CDR2 SQIVND (reference sequence). V trimming: 7 bases; J trimming: 2 bases; junction bases outside the gene matches: 6. The CDR3 extends over 14 amino acids. DNA of the CDR3: TGTGCCAGTACCCAGACAGGGGAGAACTATGGCTACACCTTC. As protein: CASTQTGENYGYTF.

The chain joins TRBV7-9 to TRBJ1-6, with D unresolved. Germline CDR1 SEHNR, CDR2 FQNEAQ (reference sequence). CDR3 length equals 16 residues. Trimming removed 1 base at V and 0 bases at J, with 7 bases between. CDR3 amino acids: CASSLGRVSYNSPLHF. The CDR3 DNA sequence: TGTGCCAGCAGCTTAGGTCGGGTCTCCTATAATTCACCCCTCCACTTT.

In regard to this clone: At one boundary the junction diverges from the germline segment, which might be a read error. CDR3 bases: TGTGTCAGCTCACTTGGACAGGGAGCCGAGCAGTACTTC. Its translation is CVSSLGQGAEQYF. The chain employs TRBV18 and TRBJ2-7; 8 nucleotides align to TRBD1. Germline loops: CDR1 KGHSH, CDR2 LQKENI. The CDR3 contains 13 residues. Full variable domain (outside the CDR3, taken from reference TRBV18 and TRBJ2-7): NAGVMQNPRHLVRRRGQEARLRCSPMKGHSHVYWYRQLPEEGLKFMVYLQKENIIDESGMPKERFSAEFPKEGPSILRIQQVVRGDSAAYFCVSSLGQGAEQYFGPGTRLTVT.

Only a few counts were recorded for this clone. The CDR3 protein is CASSSRTGFNQPQHF. CDR3 in DNA: TGTGCCAGCAGTTCCCGGACAGGGTTCAATCAGCCCCAGCATTTT. V usage is TRBV27 and J usage is TRBJ1-5; 8 nucleotides match TRBD1. The CDR3 sequence is 15 residues long. Germline CDR1 is MNHEY and CDR2 is SMNVEV (reference sequence). The J segment lost 3 bases and the V segment lost 4 bases, leaving 5 bases of the junction unmatched.

The chain links TRBV25-1 to TRBJ1-2; D may be TRBD1 (6 bases). Germline V gene lookup returns CDR1 MGHDK and CDR2 SYGVNS. The germline V and J ends were trimmed by 4 bases and 8 bases, with 23 bases remaining between them. The CDR3 totals 16 residues. CDR3 sequence reads: CASSAEIGTSSQGYTF. The CDR3 DNA follows: TGTGCCAGCAGTGCCGAAATAGGGACATCCTCGCAGGGCTACACCTTC.

The V gene is TRBV18, the J gene TRBJ2-5, with a possible D match to TRBD1 (6 bases). V lost 3 bases to trimming and J lost 5 bases, with 10 bases between them. Germline V gives CDR1 KGHSH, CDR2 LQKENI. This CDR3 contains 13 residues. The CDR3 sequence: CASSPQRGETQYF. The CDR3 DNA reads TGTGCCAGCTCACCCCAGAGGGGGGAGACCCAGTACTTC. Full variable domain (rest looked up from reference TRBV18 and TRBJ2-5): NAGVMQNPRHLVRRRGQEARLRCSPMKGHSHVYWYRQLPEEGLKFMVYLQKENIIDESGMPKERFSAEFPKEGPSILRIQQVVRGDSAAYFCASSPQRGETQYFGPGTRLLVL.

This clone came up a few times. The chain joins TRBV28 to TRBJ1-6, with a tentative D call TRBD1 (6 bases). CDR3 length: 14 residues. Trimming removed 7 bases from V and 7 bases from J, with 14 bases in between. Germline V CDR1 and CDR2: MDHEN, SYDVKM. CDR3 DNA sequence: TGTGCCAGCATTAACAGGGAGGGCAATTCACCCCTCCACTTT. Protein product: CASINREGNSPLHF.

This clone was observed a handful of times. The chain carries TRBV7-2 and TRBJ1-3; possible D gene TRBD1, 6 bases. The germline CDR1 and CDR2 sequences are SGHTA and FQGNSA. CDR3 size: 14 residues. V lost 5 bases and J 4 bases, leaving 12 bases between the germline ends. The CDR3 DNA is TGTGCCAGCAGCCAAGGGGGAACCGGAAACACCATATATTTT. Its protein is CASSQGGTGNTIYF.

The chain recombines TRBV9 with TRBJ2-7; D is perhaps TRBD1 (6 bases). With 1 base removed from V and 2 bases from J, the gap between germline ends came to 19 bases. The CDR3 is made up of 17 amino acids. CDR1 SGDLS and CDR2 YYNGEE come from the germline V gene. CDR3 sequence reads: CASSVTPSTGSPYEQYF. CDR3 bases: TGTGCCAGCAGCGTAACCCCTTCTACAGGGTCCCCCTACGAGCAGTACTTC.

This clone was detected only a few times. This chain uses TRBV6-5 with TRBJ2-3; 10 nucleotides line up with TRBD1. This CDR3 comprises 14 residues. V lost 8 bases, J lost 5 bases, and 7 bases stayed unmatched. The germline V gene encodes CDR1 MNHEY and CDR2 SVGAGI. CDR3 sequence (DNA): TGTGCCAGCGGAGGGACAGGGGCGGGAGATACGCAGTATTTT. Amino acids: CASGGTGAGDTQYF.

This clone was found a few times. V gene TRBV5-1 combines with J gene TRBJ2-7, with D tentatively TRBD1 (5 bases). The CDR3 is made up of 14 amino acids. Trimming removed 0 bases from V and 1 base from J, with 8 bases in between. Germline lookup yields CDR1 SGHRS and CDR2 YFSETQ. CDR3 in DNA: TGCGCCAGCAGCTTGGGGCAGGGATCCTACGAGCAGTACTTC. It is translated as CASSLGQGSYEQYF.

The rearrangement uses TRBV5-4 and TRBJ2-2; possibly TRBD2 for D (6 bases). The germline gives CDR1 SGHNT, CDR2 YYREEE (reference sequence). V was trimmed by 4 bases and J by 1 base, leaving 11 bases between them. CDR3 size: 15 residues. The CDR3 loop reads CASSDGGRNTGELFF. The CDR3 DNA is TGTGCCAGCAGCGATGGGGGGAGGAACACCGGGGAGCTGTTTTTT.

V usage is TRBV2 and J usage is TRBJ1-5; D is ambiguous. CDR1 SNHLY and CDR2 FYNNEI come from the germline V gene. The CDR3 covers 13 residues. Trimming took off 4 bases at V and 2 bases at J, with 6 bases between the two ends. Here the CDR3 DNA reads TGTGCCAGCAGTGGGCAGGGCAATCAGCCCCAGCATTTT. Translated, it gives CASSGQGNQPQHF.

The chain uses TRBV30 and TRBJ1-4; 7 bases align to TRBD1. Germline values: CDR1 GTSNPN, CDR2 SVGIG (reference sequence). There are 14 residues in the CDR3. J was trimmed by 7 bases and V by 2 bases; bases with no gene match: 7. The CDR3 nucleotides are TGTGCCTGGAGTTTCCAGGGGGGTTTTGAAAAACTGTTTTTT. Protein: CAWSFQGGFEKLFF.